These T cell receptor beta chains were read from a single sample in a study of control samples from healthy donors and cancer patients. Libraries were prepared by immunoSEQ multiplex PCR; TCRdb keeps only in-frame clonotypes and omits some of them. In the table there are 200,000 or so clones, roughly 94% of which are singletons. The sample comprised blood. The receptors stem from a man between 50 and 59 years old in good health. Each CDR3 is given with its conserved first and last residue. Each record gives: V gene, CDR3 length, J gene, D gene, clone size, CDR3 protein, CDR3 DNA. A D gene is named only where the DNA matches it firmly. Clone size is stated in some rows and not others, as once, few, many or a class when expanded.

TRBV6-5	14	TRBJ1-6	TRBD1	once	CASSYKGARSPLHF	TGTGCCAGCAGTTACAAGGGGGCTAGATCACCCCTCCACTTT
TRBV12-3/TRBV12-4	13	TRBJ1-3	.	.	CASSFMRGNTIYF	TGTGCCAGCAGTTTTATGAGAGGAAACACCATATATTTT
TRBV28	14	TRBJ1-3	.	.	CASSPTVSGNTIYF	TGTGCCAGCAGCCCGACAGTCTCTGGAAACACCATATATTTT
TRBV2	11	TRBJ1-5	.	.	CASSVGQPQHF	TGTGCCAGCAGTGTGGGTCAGCCCCAGCATTTT
TRBV5-1	15	TRBJ2-1	TRBD2	.	CASSLRLADYNEQFF	TGCGCCAGCAGCTTGCGACTAGCGGACTACAATGAGCAGTTCTTC
TRBV19	14	TRBJ2-3	.	.	CASSPNTGKETQYF	TGTGCCAGTAGCCCTAACACAGGGAAAGAAACGCAGTATTTT
TRBV7-9	12	TRBJ1-6	.	.	CASSSVNSPLHF	TGTGCCAGCAGCTCGGTTAATTCACCCCTCCACTTT
TRBV2	14	TRBJ2-2	.	.	CASKTGSNTGELFF	TGTGCCAGCAAAACAGGATCGAACACCGGGGAGCTGTTTTTT
TRBV28	13	TRBJ1-6	.	.	CASKGGGNSPLHF	TGTGCCAGCAAGGGAGGGGGTAATTCACCCCTCCACTTT
TRBV19	13	TRBJ1-5	.	.	CASSIKGTQPQHF	TGTGCCAGTAGTATTAAGGGGACTCAGCCCCAGCATTTT
TRBV28	16	TRBJ2-7	.	.	CASSSTRALGGNEQYF	TGTGCCAGCAGTTCCACCCGGGCCCTTGGGGGAAACGAGCAGTACTTC
TRBV19	15	TRBJ1-6	TRBD1	.	CASSIQAGGNSPLHF	TGTGCCAGTAGTATTCAGGCAGGGGGGAATTCACCCCTCCACTTT
TRBV19	15	TRBJ1-2	.	once	CASSIGDTTNYGYTF	TGTGCCAGTAGTATAGGGGACACCACTAACTATGGCTACACCTTC
TRBV4-2	12	TRBJ1-4	.	.	CASSRREEKLFF	TGTGCCAGCAGCCGACGGGAGGAAAAACTGTTTTTT
TRBV6-1	20	TRBJ2-3	TRBD2	.	CASSEEALAGAPYGTDTQYF	TGTGCCAGCAGTGAAGAAGCTCTAGCGGGGGCCCCTTACGGCACAGATACGCAGTATTTT
TRBV6-6	15	TRBJ1-5	.	.	CASSYEGQGHQPQHF	TGTGCCAGCAGTTACGAGGGCCAGGGCCATCAGCCCCAGCATTTT
TRBV12-5	15	TRBJ1-2	.	.	CASGFLQSSNYGYTF	TGTGCTAGTGGTTTTCTACAGAGTTCTAACTATGGCTACACCTTC
TRBV15	16	TRBJ2-3	.	.	CATSRALASSTDTQYF	TGTGCCACCAGCAGGGCTCTAGCGAGCAGCACAGATACGCAGTATTTT
TRBV10-2	16	TRBJ2-7	TRBD1	.	CASSLLGQGTSYEQYF	TGCGCCAGCAGCCTCCTCGGACAGGGAACATCCTACGAGCAGTACTTC
TRBV7-9	17	TRBJ1-1	.	.	CASSSPKTRGTRTEAFF	TGTGCCAGCAGCTCCCCTAAGACAAGGGGTACGCGGACTGAAGCTTTCTTT
TRBV24-1	16	TRBJ2-1	TRBD1	.	CATSDFQDRVRNEQFF	TGTGCCACCAGTGATTTTCAGGACAGGGTGAGAAATGAGCAGTTCTTC
TRBV19	15	TRBJ1-3	.	.	CASSPGGGNGNTIYF	TGTGCCAGTAGCCCAGGAGGGGGAAATGGAAACACCATATATTTT